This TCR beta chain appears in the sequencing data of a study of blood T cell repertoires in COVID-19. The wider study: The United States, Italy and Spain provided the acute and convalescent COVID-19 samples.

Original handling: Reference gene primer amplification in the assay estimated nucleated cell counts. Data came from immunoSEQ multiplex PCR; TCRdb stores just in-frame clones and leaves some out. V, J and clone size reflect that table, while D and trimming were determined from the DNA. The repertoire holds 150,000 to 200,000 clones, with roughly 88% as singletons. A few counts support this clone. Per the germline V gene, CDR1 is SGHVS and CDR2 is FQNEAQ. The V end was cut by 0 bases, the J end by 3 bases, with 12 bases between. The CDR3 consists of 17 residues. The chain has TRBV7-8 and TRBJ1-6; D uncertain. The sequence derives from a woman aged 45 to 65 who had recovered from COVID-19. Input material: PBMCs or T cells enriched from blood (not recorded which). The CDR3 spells CASSLATISLYNSPLHF. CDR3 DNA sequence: TGTGCCAGCAGCTTAGCCACTATCTCGCTCTATAATTCACCCCTCCACTTT.